The next 23 T cell receptor beta chains were all read from a single sample in a study of CD8 T cells in ankylosing spondylitis. TCRdb re-called the 5' RACE reads through MiXCR, storing one row per CDR3 protein. The table lists some 150,000 distinct CDR3 sequences, under 45% of them singletons, with over 12% in the top ten. The specimen sequenced was synovial fluid, either unsorted or a sorted T cell fraction (not recorded which). The source of these receptors is a male donor with ankylosing spondylitis.

The V call is TRBV20-1, the J call TRBJ2-4; TRBD1 matches 8 bases. From germline, CDR1 is DFQATT and CDR2 SNEGSKA (reference sequence). Unmatched junction bases numbered 11, after V lost 6 bases and J lost 7 bases. CDR3 length: 14 amino acids. This chain's CDR3 is CSANTLQGENIQYF. The DNA for the CDR3 is TGCAGTGCCAACACCCTACAGGGGGAGAACATTCAGTACTTC.

This chain links TRBV19 with TRBJ1-1; 8 positions agree with TRBD1. V gave up 6 bases and J gave up 11 bases; unmatched junction bases: 17. Germline V gives CDR1 LNHDA, CDR2 SQIVND (reference sequence). The CDR3 runs 15 residues. Here the CDR3 reads CASSHPSRGRIGAFF. CDR3 bases: TGTGCCAGTAGCCACCCCTCCAGGGGGCGGATAGGGGCTTTCTTT.

This chain links TRBV12-3 or TRBV12-4 with TRBJ2-1, with D tentatively TRBD1 (5 bases). The CDR3 runs 14 residues. Trimming took 1 base from V and 5 from J, leaving 9 bases between them. The CDR3 region is CASSLEGSNNEQFF. For the CDR3, the DNA is TGTGCCAGCAGTTTAGAGGGGTCCAACAATGAGCAGTTCTTC.

This clonotype was recorded a few times. This sequence joins TRBV3-1 and TRBJ2-7, with D hard to call. The V end lost 1 base, the J end lost 6 bases, and 13 bases lay between the germline ends. The CDR3 has 14 residues. The germline CDR1 and CDR2 sequences are LGHDT and YNNKEL (reference sequence). The CDR3 loop reads CASSQGPEVAEQYF. The CDR3 bases are TGTGCCAGCAGCCAAGGCCCGGAAGTGGCCGAGCAGTACTTC.

The V call is TRBV4-1, the J call TRBJ1-5; D is perhaps TRBD1 (5 bases). CDR3 size: 15 residues. Germline CDR1 reads MGHRA; CDR2 reads YSYEKL. Trimming cost V 1 base and J 7 bases, with 14 bases left between them. The CDR3 coding sequence is TGCGCCAGCAGCCAAGGTTGGGGGAGAGGGCAGCCCCAGCATTTT. It translates to CASSQGWGRGQPQHF.

The table lists this clonotype with many counts. The V call is TRBV7-9, the J call TRBJ2-2; the D call may be TRBD1 or TRBD2 (5 bases each). Trimming took 5 bases from V and 3 from J, leaving 19 bases between them. The CDR3 runs to 17 residues. Germline loops: CDR1 SEHNR, CDR2 FQNEAQ (reference sequence). This CDR3 is CASSPPRAGSDTGELFF. The CDR3 nucleotides read TGTGCCAGCAGCCCCCCGAGGGCAGGGTCGGACACCGGGGAGCTGTTTTTT.

This clonotype was seen more than once but under ten times. The chain joins TRBV7-9 to TRBJ2-1, with 10 bases identical to TRBD2. Germline CDR1 reads SEHNR; CDR2 reads FQNEAQ (reference sequence). The CDR3 spans 16 residues. V shed 6 bases and J 4 bases; nucleotides not matched to a gene: 9. The DNA for the CDR3 is TGTGCCAGCAGGTCTCCCTCTAGCGGGGGTTACAATGAGCAGTTCTTC. Amino acid sequence: CASRSPSSGGYNEQFF.

V gene TRBV7-9 combines with J gene TRBJ2-7; TRBD1 aligns across 7 bases. This CDR3 is built from 17 residues. The V gene's germline CDR1 is SEHNR and CDR2 FQNEAQ (reference sequence). The V gene end was trimmed by 8 bases and the J gene end by 2 bases; junction bases not matched to a gene: 18. The CDR3 region has the DNA TGTGCCAGCGACCAGAGAACGCAGGGACAGATTCCCTACGAGCAGTACTTC. Translated: CASDQRTQGQIPYEQYF.

The rearrangement links TRBV6-1 to TRBJ1-1; D is possibly TRBD1 (5 bases). V shed 7 bases and J shed 7 bases, with 16 bases lying between them. The CDR3 spans 13 residues. Germline assignment: CDR1 MNHNS and CDR2 SASEGT. In nucleotides, the CDR3 is TGTGCCAGCACGACAGATGAACATGGTGAAGCTTTCTTT. This sequence encodes CASTTDEHGEAFF.

The chain combines TRBV18 with TRBJ2-2; 8 nucleotides agree with TRBD2. The V and J ends lost 2 bases and 4 bases, in that order; junction bases with no gene match: 6. Germline-derived CDR1 and CDR2 are KGHSH and LQKENI. The CDR3 extends over 16 amino acids. CDR3 amino acids: CASSPRRLASTGELFF. The CDR3 DNA follows: TGTGCCAGCTCACCAAGGCGACTAGCGAGCACCGGGGAGCTGTTTTTT.

V is TRBV29-1 and J is TRBJ2-7, with 8 bases matching TRBD2. Germline V CDR1 and CDR2: SQVTM, ANQGSEA. V lost 1 base and J lost 5; bases outside the gene matches: 4. The CDR3 sequence is 13 residues long. This CDR3 is CSVEGWTSNEQYF. The CDR3 DNA is TGCAGCGTTGAAGGTTGGACTAGCAACGAGCAGTACTTC.

A few counts support this clonotype. J is TRBJ1-1 and V is TRBV12-3 or TRBV12-4; no clear D gene. This CDR3 is 11 amino acids long. The V end was cut by 7 bases, the J end by 8 bases, with 11 bases between. DNA for the CDR3: TGTGCCAGCACCCTAGCCGCCGAAGCTTTCTTT. Its translation is CASTLAAEAFF.

This CDR3 is CASSLTGNEQYF. CDR3 DNA sequence: TGTGCCAGCTCACTTACAGGGAACGAGCAGTACTTC. This chain connects TRBV18 to TRBJ2-7; the D gene is possibly TRBD1 (6 bases). V lost 4 bases to trimming and J lost 5 bases, with 9 bases between them. From germline, CDR1 is KGHSH and CDR2 LQKENI. The CDR3 is 12 amino acids.

The chain has TRBV25-1 and TRBJ1-4; D is uncertain. The V and J ends lost 6 bases and 7 bases respectively, with 9 bases between them. CDR3 length: 12 amino acids. The germline CDR1 and CDR2 sequences are MGHDK and SYGVNS. The CDR3 loop is CASRLGGEKLFF. DNA for the CDR3: TGTGCCAGCAGATTAGGTGGTGAAAAACTGTTTTTT.

The rearrangement joins TRBV28 to TRBJ2-2, with 7 bases matching TRBD2. V trimming: 4 bases; J trimming: 2 bases; junction bases outside the gene matches: 4. The length of the CDR3 is 15 residues. The germline V gene encodes CDR1 MDHEN and CDR2 SYDVKM. The chain's CDR3 is CASSWTRYNTGELFF. The CDR3 DNA sequence: TGTGCCAGCAGTTGGACTAGATATAACACCGGGGAGCTGTTTTTT. The entire variable domain, with the rest obtained from reference TRBV28 and TRBJ2-2, is as follows: DVKVTQSSRYLVKRTGEKVFLECVQDMDHENMFWYRQDPGLGLRLIYFSYDVKMKEKGDIPEGYSVSREKKERFSLILESASTNQTSMYLCASSWTRYNTGELFFGEGSRLTVL.

The chain combines TRBV10-3 with TRBJ1-1; 9 bases are a match to TRBD1. Germline V CDR1 and CDR2: ENHRY, SYGVKD. The CDR3 contains 14 residues. Trimming cost V 8 bases and J 4 bases; bases outside gene matches: 8. In DNA, the CDR3 is TGTGCCATCGCGGTCGGGACAGGGATCACTGAAGCTTTCTTT. It specifies CAIAVGTGITEAFF.

The chain links TRBV5-1 to TRBJ2-3; no clear D gene. There are 14 residues in the CDR3. The germline V gene has CDR1 SGHRS and CDR2 YFSETQ. Trimming took off 0 bases at V and 1 base at J, with 6 bases between the two ends. The chain's CDR3 is CASSLGHRTDTQYF. The DNA of the CDR3 is TGCGCCAGCAGCTTGGGACACCGCACAGATACGCAGTATTTT.

The gene calls are TRBV6-5 and TRBJ2-1, with D uncertain. The CDR3 sequence is 19 residues long. Germline V gene data show CDR1 as MNHEY and CDR2 as SVGAGI. V lost 0 bases to trimming and J lost 6 bases, with 24 bases between them. CDR3: CASSYSNPERQAVRNEQFF. For the CDR3, the DNA is TGTGCCAGCAGTTACTCGAATCCAGAGAGGCAGGCTGTTCGCAATGAGCAGTTCTTC.

This clonotype has only a few counts. V usage is TRBV20-1 and J usage is TRBJ1-1, with TRBD1 matching over 9 bases. Germline trimming cut 0 bases from V and 4 bases from J; bases unmatched to any gene: 12. The CDR3 loop spans 17 amino acids. CDR1 DFQATT and CDR2 SNEGSKA come from the germline V gene (reference sequence). CDR3 amino acids: CSARDRRTGAPSTEAFF. The CDR3 region has the DNA TGCAGTGCTAGAGATCGTAGGACAGGGGCCCCGAGCACTGAAGCTTTCTTT.

This clonotype was seen many times. V gene TRBV28 combines with J gene TRBJ2-7; 8 nucleotides agree with TRBD1. The germline V gene has CDR1 MDHEN and CDR2 SYDVKM. J was trimmed by 5 bases and V by 6 bases; bases with no gene match: 6. The CDR3 runs 13 residues. In DNA form, the CDR3 reads TGTGCCAGCAGCGACAGGGGTTCCGACGAGCAGTACTTC. It specifies CASSDRGSDEQYF.

This clonotype was observed a few times. This chain joins TRBV12-2 and TRBJ2-1. TRBV12-2 is a pseudogene segment. The CDR3 sequence is 11 residues long. CDR3 loop: CASRLPFEQFF. CDR3 bases: TGTGCAAGTCGACTTCCATTTGAGCAGTTCTTC.

This clonotype came up a few times. CDR3 coding DNA: TGTGCCAGCAGTTTATCAGGGGATCAGTCCTACGAGCAGTACTTC. This codes for CASSLSGDQSYEQYF. The chain is built from TRBV12-3 or TRBV12-4 and TRBJ2-7, with a possible D match to TRBD1 (6 bases). Trimming cost V 2 bases and J 1 base, with 12 bases left between them. The CDR3 contains 15 residues.

Ten or more counts support this clonotype. V is TRBV7-2 and J is TRBJ2-7, with 12 positions matching TRBD2. There are 14 residues in the CDR3. CDR1 is SGHTA, CDR2 FQGNSA, per germline. The J segment lost 6 bases and the V segment lost 6 bases, leaving 6 bases of the junction unmatched. CDR3 sequence: CASSLAGGPIEQYF. The DNA of the CDR3 is TGTGCCAGCAGTCTAGCGGGAGGGCCTATCGAGCAGTACTTC. The full variable domain, completed using reference TRBV7-2 and TRBJ2-7, is GAGVSQSPSNKVTEKGKDVELRCDPISGHTALYWYRQSLGQGLEFLIYFQGNSAPDKSGLPSDRFSAERTGGSVSTLTIQRTQQEDSAVYLCASSLAGGPIEQYFGPGTRLTVT.